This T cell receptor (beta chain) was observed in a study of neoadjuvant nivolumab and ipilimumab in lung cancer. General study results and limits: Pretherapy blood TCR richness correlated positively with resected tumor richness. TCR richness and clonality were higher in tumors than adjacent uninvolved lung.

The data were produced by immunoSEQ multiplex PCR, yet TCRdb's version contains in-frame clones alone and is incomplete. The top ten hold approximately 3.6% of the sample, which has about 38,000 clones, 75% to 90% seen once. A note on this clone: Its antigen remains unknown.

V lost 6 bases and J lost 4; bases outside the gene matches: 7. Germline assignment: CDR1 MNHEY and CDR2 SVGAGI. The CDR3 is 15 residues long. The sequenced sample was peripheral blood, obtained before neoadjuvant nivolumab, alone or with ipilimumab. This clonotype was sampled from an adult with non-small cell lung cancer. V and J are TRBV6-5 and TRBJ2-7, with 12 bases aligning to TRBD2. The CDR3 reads CASSQRLAGAYEQYF. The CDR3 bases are TGTGCCAGCAGCCAAAGACTAGCGGGAGCATACGAGCAGTACTTC.